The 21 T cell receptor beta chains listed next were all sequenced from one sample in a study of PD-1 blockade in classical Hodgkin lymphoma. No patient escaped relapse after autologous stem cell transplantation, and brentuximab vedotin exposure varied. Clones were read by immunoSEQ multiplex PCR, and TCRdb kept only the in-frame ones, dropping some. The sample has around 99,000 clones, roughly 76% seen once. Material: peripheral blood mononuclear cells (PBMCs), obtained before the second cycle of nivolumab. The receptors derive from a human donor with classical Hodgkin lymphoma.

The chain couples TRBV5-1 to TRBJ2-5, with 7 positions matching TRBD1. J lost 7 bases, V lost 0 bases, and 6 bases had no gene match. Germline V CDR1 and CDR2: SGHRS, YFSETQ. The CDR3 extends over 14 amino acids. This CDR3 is CASSLDQGVATQYF. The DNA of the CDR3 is TGCGCCAGCAGCTTGGACCAGGGGGTAGCGACCCAGTACTTC.

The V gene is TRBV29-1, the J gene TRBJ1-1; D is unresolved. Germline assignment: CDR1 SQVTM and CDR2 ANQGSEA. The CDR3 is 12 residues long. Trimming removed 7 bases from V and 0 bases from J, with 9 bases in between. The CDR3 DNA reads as TGCAGCGCCGGTGCGCTGAACACTGAAGCTTTCTTT. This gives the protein CSAGALNTEAFF.

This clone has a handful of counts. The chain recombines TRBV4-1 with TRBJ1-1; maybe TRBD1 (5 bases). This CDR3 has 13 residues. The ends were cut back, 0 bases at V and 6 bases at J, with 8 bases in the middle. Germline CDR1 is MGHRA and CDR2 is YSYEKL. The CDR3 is CASSQDGGAEAFF. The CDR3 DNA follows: TGCGCCAGCAGCCAAGATGGGGGGGCTGAAGCTTTCTTT.

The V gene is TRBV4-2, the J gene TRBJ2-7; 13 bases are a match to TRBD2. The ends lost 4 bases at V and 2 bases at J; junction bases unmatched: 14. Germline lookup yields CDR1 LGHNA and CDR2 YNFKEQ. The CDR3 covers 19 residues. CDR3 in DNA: TGTGCCAGCAGCCGCCGGGGCCGAGGACTAGCGGGAGAAACCTACGAGCAGTACTTC. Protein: CASSRRGRGLAGETYEQYF.

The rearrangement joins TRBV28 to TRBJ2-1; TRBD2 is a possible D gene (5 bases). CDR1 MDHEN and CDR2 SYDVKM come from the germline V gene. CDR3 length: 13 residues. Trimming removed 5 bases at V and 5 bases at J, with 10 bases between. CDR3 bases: TGTGCCAGCAGTCCCGACTATCACAATGAGCAGTTCTTC. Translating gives CASSPDYHNEQFF.

DNA of the CDR3: TGTGCCAGCAGCTTAAGACTAGCGGGACCCGACAATGAGCAGTTCTTC. It encodes CASSLRLAGPDNEQFF. The chain has TRBV7-2 and TRBJ2-1; 11 nucleotides match TRBD2. The germline V gene has CDR1 SGHTA and CDR2 FQGNSA. CDR3 length: 16 amino acids. The J segment lost 5 bases and the V segment lost 2 bases, leaving 5 bases of the junction unmatched.

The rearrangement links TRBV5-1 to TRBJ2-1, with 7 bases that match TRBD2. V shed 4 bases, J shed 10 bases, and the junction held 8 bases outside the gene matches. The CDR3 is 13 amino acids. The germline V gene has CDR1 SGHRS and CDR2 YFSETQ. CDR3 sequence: CASSNTAGDEQFF. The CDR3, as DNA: TGCGCCAGCAGCAATACCGCGGGAGACGAGCAGTTCTTC.

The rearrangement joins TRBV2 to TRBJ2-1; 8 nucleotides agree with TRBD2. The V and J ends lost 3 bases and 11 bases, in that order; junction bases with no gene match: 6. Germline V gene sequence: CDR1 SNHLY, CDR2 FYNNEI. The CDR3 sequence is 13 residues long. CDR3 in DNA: TGTGCCAGCAGTGATCGGCTAGCGGGTAAGCAGTTCTTC. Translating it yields CASSDRLAGKQFF.

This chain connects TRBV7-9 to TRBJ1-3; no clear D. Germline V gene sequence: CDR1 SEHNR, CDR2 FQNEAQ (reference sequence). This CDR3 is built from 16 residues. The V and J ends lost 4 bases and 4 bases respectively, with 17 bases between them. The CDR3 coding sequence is TGTGCCAGCAGCTCCATCATCGAGGATTGGGGAAACACCATATATTTT. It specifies CASSSIIEDWGNTIYF.

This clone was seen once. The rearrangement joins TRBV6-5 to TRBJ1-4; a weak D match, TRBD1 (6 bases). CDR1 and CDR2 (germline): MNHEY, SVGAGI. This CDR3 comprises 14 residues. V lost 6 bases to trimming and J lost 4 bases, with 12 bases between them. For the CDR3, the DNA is TGTGCCAGCAGCGGCTGGACAGATAATGAAAAACTGTTTTTT. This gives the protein CASSGWTDNEKLFF.

This chain's CDR3 is CASSLIRGSTSGNTIYF. DNA of the CDR3: TGTGCCAGCAGTTTAATTAGGGGGTCTACCTCTGGAAACACCATATATTTT. The rearrangement uses TRBV28 and TRBJ1-3, with D perhaps matching TRBD1 (6 bases). Germline values: CDR1 MDHEN, CDR2 SYDVKM. This CDR3 comprises 17 residues. V was cut by 2 bases and J by 0 bases, with 14 bases left in between.

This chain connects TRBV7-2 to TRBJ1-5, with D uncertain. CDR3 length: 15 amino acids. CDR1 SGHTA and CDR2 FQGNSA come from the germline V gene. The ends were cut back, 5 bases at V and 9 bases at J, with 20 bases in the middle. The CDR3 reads CASSELGRSLGPQHF. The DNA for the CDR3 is TGTGCCAGCAGCGAACTGGGTCGGTCCCTGGGGCCCCAGCATTTT.

The CDR3: CASSLYRGPPLHF. CDR3 DNA sequence: TGTGCCAGCAGCCTATACAGGGGGCCACCCCTCCACTTT. The rearrangement uses TRBV5-6 and TRBJ1-6, with TRBD1 identical over 9 bases. The CDR3 runs to 13 residues. The germline V gene has CDR1 SGHDT and CDR2 YYEEEE. V was pared by 4 bases and J by 11 bases, with 4 bases of the junction left unmatched. Full variable domain (rest looked up from reference TRBV5-6 and TRBJ1-6): DAGVTQSPTHLIKTRGQQVTLRCSPKSGHDTVSWYQQALGQGPQFIFQYYEEEERQRGNFPDRFSGHQFPNYSSELNVNALLLGDSALYLCASSLYRGPPLHFGNGTRLTVT.

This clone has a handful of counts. Written as DNA, the CDR3 is TGCGCCAGCAGCTTTGGGGGGCTAGACGAGCAGTACTTC. Residues: CASSFGGLDEQYF. This chain joins TRBV5-1 and TRBJ2-7; D may match TRBD1 or TRBD2 (6 bases each). Germline assignment: CDR1 SGHRS and CDR2 YFSETQ. V gave up 2 bases and J gave up 5 bases, with 11 bases separating them. The CDR3 sequence is 13 residues long.

CDR3 sequence reads: CATSRDPGGGRLKNIQYF. The DNA of the CDR3 is TGTGCCACCAGCAGGGACCCGGGAGGTGGGCGGCTTAAAAACATTCAGTACTTC. V gene TRBV15 combines with J gene TRBJ2-4, with 7 bases that match TRBD2. CDR1 is LNHNV, CDR2 YYDKDF, per germline (reference sequence). The CDR3 consists of 18 residues. J lost 4 bases, V lost 3 bases, and 15 bases had no gene match.

The CDR3 DNA reads TGTGCCAGCAGCTTAGATTTGGTGCGGGTTGAGCAGTTCTTC. It codes for CASSLDLVRVEQFF. The chain recombines TRBV11-2 with TRBJ2-1; tentative D call: TRBD2 (5 bases). Germline values: CDR1 SGHAT, CDR2 FQNNGV. Trimming left V 0 bases short and J 9 bases short, with 12 bases between. The CDR3 is made up of 14 amino acids.

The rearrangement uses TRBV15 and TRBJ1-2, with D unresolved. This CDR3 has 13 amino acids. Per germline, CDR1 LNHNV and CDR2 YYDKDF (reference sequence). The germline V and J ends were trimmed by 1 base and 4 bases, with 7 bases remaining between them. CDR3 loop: CATSRVGSYGYTF. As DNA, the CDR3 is TGTGCCACCAGCAGAGTGGGGTCCTATGGCTACACCTTC.

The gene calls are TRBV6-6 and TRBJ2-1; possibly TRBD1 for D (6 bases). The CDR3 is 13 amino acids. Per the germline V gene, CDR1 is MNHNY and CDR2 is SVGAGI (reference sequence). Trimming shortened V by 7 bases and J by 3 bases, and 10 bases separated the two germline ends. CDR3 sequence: CASTWGHYNEQFF. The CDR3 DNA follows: TGTGCCAGCACCTGGGGACACTACAATGAGCAGTTCTTC.

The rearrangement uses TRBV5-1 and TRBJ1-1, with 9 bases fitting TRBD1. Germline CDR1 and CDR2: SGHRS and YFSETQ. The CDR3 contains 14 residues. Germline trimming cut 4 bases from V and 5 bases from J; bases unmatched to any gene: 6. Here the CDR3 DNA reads TGCGCCAGCAGCACGGGACAGGGCCAAACTGAAGCTTTCTTT. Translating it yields CASSTGQGQTEAFF.

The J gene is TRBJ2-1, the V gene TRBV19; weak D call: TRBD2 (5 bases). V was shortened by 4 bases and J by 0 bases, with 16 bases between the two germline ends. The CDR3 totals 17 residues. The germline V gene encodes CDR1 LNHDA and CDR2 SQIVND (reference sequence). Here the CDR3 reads CASSKPGLGSSYNEQFF. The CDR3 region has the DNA TGTGCCAGTAGTAAACCCGGACTGGGAAGCTCCTACAATGAGCAGTTCTTC.

CDR3 in DNA: TGCAGCGGCGGACAGGGGTCTTCCTACGAGCAGTACTTC. This gives the protein CSGGQGSSYEQYF. The rearrangement links TRBV29-1 to TRBJ2-5, with 9 bases that match TRBD1. The J call may be in error: the DNA end matches TRBJ2-7 better. This CDR3 comprises 13 residues. Germline V gives CDR1 SQVTM, CDR2 ANQGSEA.